Presented here are 11 T cell receptor beta chains from one specimen sequenced in a study of shared clonotypes between healthy human individuals. Here immunoSEQ multiplex PCR was the method, and the copy in TCRdb shows in-frame clones only, minus some. The sample contains 550,000 to 800,000 clones, around two thirds of which appear only once. The sequenced material came from memory CD4+ T cells sorted from blood. Subset reported: CD45RA-negative fraction. The origin of the receptors is a woman aged 30 to 39 in good health.

CDR3 protein: CATTNSGRETDTQYF. In DNA form, the CDR3 reads TGCGCCACCACCAACTCGGGGCGGGAAACAGATACGCAGTATTTT. The chain recombines TRBV5-1 with TRBJ2-3, with D possibly TRBD2 on 6 matching bases. The V and J ends lost 9 bases and 3 bases respectively, with 20 bases between them. The CDR3 runs 15 residues. Per germline, CDR1 SGHRS and CDR2 YFSETQ.

This clone was found a few times. The rearrangement joins TRBV27 to TRBJ2-2, with D perhaps matching TRBD2 (5 bases). Trimming shortened V by 5 bases and J by 7 bases, and 11 bases separated the two germline ends. This CDR3 is built from 13 residues. The V gene's germline CDR1 is MNHEY and CDR2 SMNVEV (reference sequence). In nucleotides, the CDR3 is TGTGCCAGCAGTCCCGGGGTTGGCGGGGAGCTGTTTTTT. Protein sequence: CASSPGVGGELFF.

The gene calls are TRBV7-2 and TRBJ1-3; D is ambiguous. In germline, CDR1 is SGHTA, CDR2 FQGNSA. Trimming pared 4 bases from V and 0 bases from J, leaving 16 bases between. There are 17 residues in the CDR3. CDR3 bases: TGTGCCAGCAGCTACAGCGCAGGCGGATTCTCTGGAAACACCATATATTTT. Encoded protein: CASSYSAGGFSGNTIYF.

The CDR3 DNA reads as TGTGCCAGCAGCTTAGCGGGTGCGGGAAGGGATAATGAGCAGTTCTTC. Its translation is CASSLAGAGRDNEQFF. The rearrangement uses TRBV7-2 and TRBJ2-1; maybe TRBD2 (6 bases). CDR1 SGHTA and CDR2 FQGNSA come from the germline V gene. The CDR3 covers 16 residues. V was cut by 0 bases and J by 7 bases, with 16 bases left in between.

V gene TRBV18 combines with J gene TRBJ2-7; D is tentatively TRBD1 or TRBD2 (5 bases each). CDR1 and CDR2 from the germline V gene are KGHSH and LQKENI. The CDR3 length is 14 residues. V gave up 6 bases and J gave up 2 bases, with 14 bases separating them. CDR3 sequence: CASSLGTEAYEQYF. The DNA for the CDR3 is TGTGCCAGCTCTCTCGGGACCGAAGCCTACGAGCAGTACTTC.

This clone was seen a few times. The sample carries other DNA sequences with the same CDR3. The chain couples TRBV25-1 to TRBJ2-5; D not certain. The CDR3 is made up of 15 amino acids. Germline V gene lookup returns CDR1 MGHDK and CDR2 SYGVNS. V lost 1 base and J lost 2, with 11 bases in between. This chain's CDR3 is CASSESSRVQETQYF. The CDR3 bases are TGTGCCAGCAGTGAATCGTCAAGGGTACAAGAGACCCAGTACTTC.

The chain carries TRBV6-4 and TRBJ1-4; D is unresolved. The CDR3 has 13 residues. Germline assignment: CDR1 MRHNA and CDR2 SNTAGT. V was clipped by 0 bases and J by 7 bases, with 6 bases between them. This CDR3 is CASSDSSGEKLFF. CDR3 coding DNA: TGTGCCAGCAGTGACTCCTCTGGTGAAAAACTGTTTTTT.

This chain uses TRBV6-1 with TRBJ2-3; TRBD1 is a possible D gene (5 bases). This CDR3 spans 13 amino acids. Germline loops: CDR1 MNHNS, CDR2 SASEGT. Trimming took off 5 bases at V and 3 bases at J, with 9 bases between the two ends. The DNA for the CDR3 is TGTGCCAGCAGTTCTTCAGGGACAGATACGCAGTATTTT. It translates to CASSSSGTDTQYF.

This clone was found a few times. The J gene is TRBJ2-2, the V gene TRBV27, with D possibly being TRBD1 (6 bases). The germline V gene has CDR1 MNHEY and CDR2 SMNVEV (reference sequence). V was pared by 9 bases and J by 2 bases, with 13 bases between. The length of the CDR3 is 14 residues. The CDR3 sequence is CASTGTPNTGELFF. The CDR3, as DNA: TGTGCCAGTACCGGGACACCTAACACCGGGGAGCTGTTTTTT.

This clone was seen once. The genes are TRBV28 and TRBJ2-2, with D uncertain. Trimming removed 5 bases at V and 2 bases at J, with 15 bases between. Germline CDR1 MDHEN, CDR2 SYDVKM. The CDR3 has 16 residues. The CDR3: CASSPALGDNTGELFF. The CDR3, as DNA: TGTGCCAGCAGTCCTGCCCTGGGCGATAACACCGGGGAGCTGTTTTTT.

The V call is TRBV29-1, the J call TRBJ2-1; 9 bases align to TRBD2. Germline V gives CDR1 SQVTM, CDR2 ANQGSEA. Trimming took 4 bases from V and 2 from J; bases not matched to a gene: 3. There are 14 residues in the CDR3. DNA for the CDR3: TGCAGCGTTGGGGCTAGCGGGACCTACAATGAGCAGTTCTTC. It codes for CSVGASGTYNEQFF.